One and the same sample provided the 5 T cell receptor beta chains below, sequenced in a study of shared clonotypes between healthy human individuals. Libraries were prepared by immunoSEQ multiplex PCR; TCRdb keeps only in-frame clonotypes and omits some of them. Counted here are some 2,100,000 clones, around 95% occurring once; the ten biggest clones make up around 0.13%. The sample consisted of naive CD4+ T cells sorted from blood. The subset here: CD45RA+ positively selected. The receptors derive from a man aged 18-30 years in good health.

The chain uses TRBV7-5 and TRBJ2-5; TRBD2 is the table's D call and was not checked against the DNA. TRBV7-5 is described as a pseudogene. The CDR3 length is 16 residues. CDR3 protein: CARSPLDRGRAETQYF. In nucleotides, the CDR3 is TGTGCCAGAAGCCCACTTGACCGGGGAAGAGCAGAGACCCAGTACTTC.

This clone is a singleton in its sample. The rearrangement links TRBV2 to TRBJ2-2; tentative D call: TRBD2 (5 bases). Germline CDR1 SNHLY, CDR2 FYNNEI. Trimming pared 8 bases from V and 3 bases from J, leaving 7 bases between. The CDR3 runs 12 residues. DNA of the CDR3: TGTGCCAGCGGACTTTACACCGGGGAGCTGTTTTTT. Amino acids: CASGLYTGELFF.

About this clone itself: The germline gene is not matched at one end of the junction; a read error may be the cause. The chain couples TRBV25-1 to TRBJ2-7, with D unclear. The CDR3 loop spans 12 amino acids. The germline V gene has CDR1 MGHDK and CDR2 SYGVNS. The CDR3 is CASSNLMTDFLF. CDR3 DNA sequence: TGTGCCAGCAGTAACTTAATGACCGATTTCTTATTC.

The rearrangement links TRBV29-1 to TRBJ1-2; D gene unclear. Trimming removed 4 bases at V and 2 bases at J, with 8 bases between. This CDR3 has 12 residues. Germline lookup yields CDR1 SQVTM and CDR2 ANQGSEA. DNA of the CDR3: TGCAGCGTTGCTTCTGCGAACTATGGCTACACCTTC. Amino acids: CSVASANYGYTF.

This chain links TRBV18 with TRBJ2-2; D is ambiguous. V was clipped by 0 bases and J by 6 bases, with 5 bases between them. The length of the CDR3 is 13 residues. Germline-derived CDR1 and CDR2 are KGHSH and LQKENI. Here the CDR3 reads CASSPPLAGELFF. In DNA form, the CDR3 reads TGTGCCAGCTCACCACCGCTTGCCGGGGAGCTGTTTTTT.